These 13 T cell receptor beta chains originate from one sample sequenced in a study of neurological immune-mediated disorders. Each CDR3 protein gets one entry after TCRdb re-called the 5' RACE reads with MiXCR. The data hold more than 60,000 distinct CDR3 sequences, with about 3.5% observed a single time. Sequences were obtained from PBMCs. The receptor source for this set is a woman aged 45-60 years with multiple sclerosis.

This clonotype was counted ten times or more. The CDR3 is CASSLWTGNAGELFF. The CDR3, as DNA: TGTGCCAGCAGTTTATGGACAGGGAATGCCGGGGAGCTGTTTTTT. V usage is TRBV6-5 and J usage is TRBJ2-2; 8 bases map to TRBD1. The germline CDR1 and CDR2 sequences are MNHEY and SVGAGI. V shed 4 bases and J 6 bases; nucleotides not matched to a gene: 7. The CDR3 is 15 residues long.

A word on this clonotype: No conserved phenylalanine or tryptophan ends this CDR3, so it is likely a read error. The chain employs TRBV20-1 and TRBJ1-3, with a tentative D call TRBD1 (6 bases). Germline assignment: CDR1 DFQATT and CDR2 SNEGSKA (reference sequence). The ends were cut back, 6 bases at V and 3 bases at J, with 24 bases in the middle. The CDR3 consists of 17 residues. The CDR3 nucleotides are TGCAGTGCCCCGACCCGCGGCTCTCTGGACAGTGGAAACACCATATATAAT. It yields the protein CSAPTRGSLDSGNTIYN.

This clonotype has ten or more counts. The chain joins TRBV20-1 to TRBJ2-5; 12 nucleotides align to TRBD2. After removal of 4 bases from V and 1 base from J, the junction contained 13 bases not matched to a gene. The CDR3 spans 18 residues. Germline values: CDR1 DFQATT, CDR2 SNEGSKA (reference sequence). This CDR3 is CSAKPGTSGLLGQETQYF. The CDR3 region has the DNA TGCAGTGCTAAGCCTGGGACTAGCGGGCTTCTCGGCCAAGAGACCCAGTACTTC.

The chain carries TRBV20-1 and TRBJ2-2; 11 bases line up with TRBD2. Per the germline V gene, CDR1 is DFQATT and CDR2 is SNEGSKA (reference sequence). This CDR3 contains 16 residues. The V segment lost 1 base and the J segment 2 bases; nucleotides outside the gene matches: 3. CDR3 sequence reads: CSARAGLAGNTGELFF. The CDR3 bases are TGCAGTGCTAGAGCAGGACTAGCGGGCAACACCGGGGAGCTGTTTTTT.

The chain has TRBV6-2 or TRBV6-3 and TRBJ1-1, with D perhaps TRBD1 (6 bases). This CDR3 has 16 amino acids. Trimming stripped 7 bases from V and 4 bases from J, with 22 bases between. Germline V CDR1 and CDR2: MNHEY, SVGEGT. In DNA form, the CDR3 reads TGTGCCAGCACTCAAAGGGGGACCGACTTGGGCACTGAAGCTTTCTTT. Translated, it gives CASTQRGTDLGTEAFF.

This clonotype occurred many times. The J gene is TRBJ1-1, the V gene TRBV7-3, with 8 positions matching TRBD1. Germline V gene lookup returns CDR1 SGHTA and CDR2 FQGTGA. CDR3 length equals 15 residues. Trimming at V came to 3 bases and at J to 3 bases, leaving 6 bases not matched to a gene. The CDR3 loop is CASSLAGGWDTEAFF. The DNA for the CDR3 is TGTGCCAGCAGCTTGGCAGGGGGCTGGGACACTGAAGCTTTCTTT.

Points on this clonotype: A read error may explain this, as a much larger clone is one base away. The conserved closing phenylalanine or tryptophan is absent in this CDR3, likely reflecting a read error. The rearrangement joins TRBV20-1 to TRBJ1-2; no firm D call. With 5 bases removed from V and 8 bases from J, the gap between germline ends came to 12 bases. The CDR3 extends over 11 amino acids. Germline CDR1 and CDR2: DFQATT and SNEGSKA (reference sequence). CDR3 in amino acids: CSADPMSGYTC. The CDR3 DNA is TGCAGTGCTGACCCGATGAGCGGCTACACCTGC.

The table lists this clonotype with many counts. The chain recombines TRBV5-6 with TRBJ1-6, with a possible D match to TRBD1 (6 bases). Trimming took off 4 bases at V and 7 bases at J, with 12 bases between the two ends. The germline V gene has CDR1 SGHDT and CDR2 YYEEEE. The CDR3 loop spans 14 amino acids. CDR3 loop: CASSRTVSNSPLHF. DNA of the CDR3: TGTGCCAGCAGCCGGACAGTGTCCAATTCACCCCTCCACTTT.

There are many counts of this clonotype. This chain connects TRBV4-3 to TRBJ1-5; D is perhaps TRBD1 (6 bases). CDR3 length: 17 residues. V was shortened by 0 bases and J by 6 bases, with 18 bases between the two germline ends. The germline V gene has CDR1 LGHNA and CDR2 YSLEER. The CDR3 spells CASSQDWVQGESQPQHF. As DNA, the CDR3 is TGCGCCAGCAGCCAAGATTGGGTACAGGGAGAAAGTCAGCCCCAGCATTTT.

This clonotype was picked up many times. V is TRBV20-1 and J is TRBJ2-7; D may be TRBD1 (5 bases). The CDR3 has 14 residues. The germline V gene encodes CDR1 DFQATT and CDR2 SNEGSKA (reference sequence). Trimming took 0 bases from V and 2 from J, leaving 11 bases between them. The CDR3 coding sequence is TGCAGTGCTAGAGAGGTCAGGGATCCCTACGAGCAGTACTTC. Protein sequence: CSAREVRDPYEQYF.

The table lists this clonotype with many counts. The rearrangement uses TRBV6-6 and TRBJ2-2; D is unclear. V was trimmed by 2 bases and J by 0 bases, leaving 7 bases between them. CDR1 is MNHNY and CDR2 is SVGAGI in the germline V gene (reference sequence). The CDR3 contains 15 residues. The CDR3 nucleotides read TGTGCCAGCAGTTACCAGCGCGCGAACACCGGGGAGCTGTTTTTT. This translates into CASSYQRANTGELFF.

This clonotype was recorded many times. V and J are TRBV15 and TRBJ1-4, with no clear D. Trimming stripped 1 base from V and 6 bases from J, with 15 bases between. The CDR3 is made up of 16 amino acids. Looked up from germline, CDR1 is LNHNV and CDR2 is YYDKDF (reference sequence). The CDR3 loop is CATSRGSRQSDEKLFF. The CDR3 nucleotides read TGTGCCACCAGCAGAGGATCTAGGCAGTCAGATGAAAAACTGTTTTTT. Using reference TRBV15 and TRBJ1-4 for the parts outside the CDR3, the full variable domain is DAMVIQNPRYQVTQFGKPVTLSCSQTLNHNVMYWYQQKSSQAPKLLFHYYDKDFNNEADTPDNFQSRRPNTSFCFLDIRSPGLGDTAMYLCATSRGSRQSDEKLFFGSGTQLSVL.

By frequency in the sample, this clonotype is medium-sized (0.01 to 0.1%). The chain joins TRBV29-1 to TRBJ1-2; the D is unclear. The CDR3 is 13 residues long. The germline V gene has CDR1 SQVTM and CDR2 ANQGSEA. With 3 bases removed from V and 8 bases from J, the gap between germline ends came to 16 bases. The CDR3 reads CSVEMGPGAGYTF. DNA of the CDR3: TGCAGCGTTGAGATGGGTCCAGGCGCCGGCTACACCTTC.